This T cell receptor beta chain came from a study of beta chain features in type 1 diabetes. Investigators reverse transcribed all isolated RNA, so they sequenced expressed TCRB transcripts. TCRdb keeps only in-frame clones here, not all; method: immunoSEQ multiplex PCR. Of some 140,000 clones detected, 7.5% to 9.5% appear once; the ten largest clones hold 0.7% to 0.85%. Study observations and caveats: Across all four CD4+ subsets, people with type 1 diabetes showed modestly shorter TCRB CDR3s.

The CDR3 contains 16 residues. CDR1 and CDR2 from the germline V gene are SGHVS and FNYEAQ. With 4 bases clipped from V and 3 bases from J, the junction kept 6 bases outside the gene matches. This clone was counted only a few times. No antigen is known for it. Sequencing was done on a sample of central memory CD4+ T cells from blood. V is TRBV7-6 and J is TRBJ2-2; 9 bases line up with TRBD2. The source of this sequence is a man between 25 and 39 years old with type 1 diabetes. DNA of the CDR3: TGTGCCAGCAGCTCATTAGCGGGGGCCCACACCGGGGAGCTGTTTTTT. Translation: CASSSLAGAHTGELFF.